Each of the 5 T cell receptor beta chains below was sequenced from the same sample in a study of cytomegalovirus exposure and HLA in healthy donors. The PCR had 60 Vbeta and 13 Jbeta primers. Here immunoSEQ multiplex PCR was the method, and the copy in TCRdb shows in-frame clones only, minus some. The table includes about 130,000 clones, 80% detected once. Sequencing input: PBMCs. The receptors originated from a man younger than 40 in good health.

The CDR3 nucleotides read TGCGCCAGCAGCCAAGATCCGGACAGGGCAGGGAACGAGCAGTACTTC. Amino acid sequence: CASSQDPDRAGNEQYF. V gene TRBV4-1 combines with J gene TRBJ2-7; 8 nucleotides match TRBD1. The germline V gene encodes CDR1 MGHRA and CDR2 YSYEKL. V shed 0 bases and J 5 bases; nucleotides not matched to a gene: 9. The CDR3 length is 16 residues.

Here the CDR3 reads CASSSTDSKNYGYTF. In DNA, the CDR3 is TGTGCCAGCAGCTCGACGGACTCGAAGAACTATGGCTACACCTTC. V is TRBV11-2 and J is TRBJ1-2; no definite D call. Germline assignment: CDR1 SGHAT and CDR2 FQNNGV. V was cut by 4 bases and J by 2 bases, with 14 bases left in between. The length of the CDR3 is 15 residues.

The rearrangement joins TRBV2 to TRBJ2-7, with 7 positions matching TRBD1. Trimming removed 7 bases from V and 3 bases from J; junction bases left unmatched: 0. CDR3 size: 11 residues. Germline CDR1 and CDR2: SNHLY and FYNNEI. The CDR3 DNA reads TGTGCCAGCAACAGGGGCTACGAGCAGTACTTC. Its translation: CASNRGYEQYF.

The chain is built from TRBV2 and TRBJ1-1; D perhaps matches TRBD1 (5 bases). Trimming stripped 6 bases from V and 4 bases from J, with 12 bases between. The germline V gene has CDR1 SNHLY and CDR2 FYNNEI. This CDR3 is 13 amino acids long. The CDR3 region has the DNA TGTGCCAGCAGGGACCGGGGGGGCACTGAAGCTTTCTTT. Translation: CASRDRGGTEAFF.

CDR3 coding DNA: TGTGCCAGCAGTCCTGGTCGGGGTGGCTACACCTTC. Protein: CASSPGRGGYTF. V usage is TRBV6-6 and J usage is TRBJ1-2; D remains ambiguous. V lost 5 bases to trimming and J lost 7 bases, with 11 bases between them. CDR1 MNHNY and CDR2 SVGAGI come from the germline V gene (reference sequence). The CDR3 contains 12 residues.